This TCR beta chain came from a study of blood T cells in healthy people across ages. About the study: There was about one barcoded beta molecule captured by template switching per two T cells.

General study points: Among long-lived donors, naive CD4+ cells were more numerous and diversity higher than in aged donors.

It was with a sample-barcoded 5' primer and a J-beta primer mix that a second PCR of about 6 to 11 cycles was run. Each cDNA molecule was tagged by a template-switch adaptor with 12 random nucleotides. TCRdb re-analysed the 5' RACE reads in MiXCR, keeping a single row per CDR3 protein. The repertoire holds over 1,200,000 distinct CDR3 sequences, with around 59% as singletons. Note on this clonotype: As yet, its antigen is unknown.

V lost 4 bases and J lost 2, with 14 bases in between. Germline V CDR1 and CDR2: MGHRA, YSYEKL. This CDR3 is built from 16 residues. Total RNA amounts of at least 6 micrograms were extracted per sample. The sequence was collected from a young man in good health. Sequencing input: blood. This chain joins TRBV4-1 and TRBJ1-4; D gene unclear. In DNA, the CDR3 is TGCGCCAGCAGCCCCGAGCCGATTGCGACTAATGAAAAACTGTTTTTT. Translated: CASSPEPIATNEKLFF.